A selection of T cell receptor beta chains follows, all from one sample in a study of CD8 T cells in ankylosing spondylitis. MiXCR, run by TCRdb on the 5' RACE reads, gives a single entry per CDR3 protein. The data contain some 140,000 distinct CDR3 sequences, roughly 8.8% of them singletons. The sequenced sample consisted of synovial fluid, either unsorted or a sorted T cell fraction (not recorded which). All receptors come from a male donor with ankylosing spondylitis. Both conserved end residues are part of each CDR3. Each record gives: CDR3 length, V gene, CDR3 protein.

len: 15
v_gene: TRBV5-1
CDR3aa: CASSFGTLNTGELFF

len: 13
v_gene: TRBV24-1
CDR3aa: CATSEQGRYGYTF

len: 13
v_gene: TRBV10-3
CDR3aa: CAIGQGSTDTQYF

len: 16
v_gene: TRBV7-8
CDR3aa: CASSLGPVTSGDTQYF

len: 13
v_gene: TRBV7-9
CDR3aa: CASSVIPGSPQHF

len: 12
v_gene: TRBV20-1
CDR3aa: CSASQMVETQYF

len: 11
v_gene: TRBV20-1
CDR3aa: CSASEGGQAFF

len: 16
v_gene: TRBV24-1
CDR3aa: CATSDPRGTNTGELFF

len: 15
v_gene: TRBV20-1
CDR3aa: CSARAWRASQETQYF

len: 15
v_gene: TRBV7-2
CDR3aa: CASIIPRTPGDTQYF

len: 12
v_gene: TRBV20-1
CDR3aa: CSVQRISYEQYF

len: 13
v_gene: TRBV20-1
CDR3aa: CSASKPPNYGYTF

len: 14
v_gene: TRBV7-7
CDR3aa: CASSPGQGPYEQYF

len: 14
v_gene: TRBV4-1
CDR3aa: CASSHGSIGNTIYF

len: 14
v_gene: TRBV7-2
CDR3aa: CASRPNRGSEKLFF

len: 15
v_gene: TRBV4-3
CDR3aa: CASSQEHRGYEKLFF

len: 17
v_gene: TRBV18
CDR3aa: CASSPGTGVLAKNIQYF

len: 14
v_gene: TRBV7-6
CDR3aa: CASSPGQGNYGYTF

len: 16
v_gene: TRBV4-3
CDR3aa: CASSPHQGTGGEKLFF

len: 15
v_gene: TRBV12-3/TRBV12-4
CDR3aa: CASSSSWTGVDEQYF

len: 13
v_gene: TRBV18
CDR3aa: CASSPELNSPLHF

len: 15
v_gene: TRBV20-1
CDR3aa: CSAAHPRDSKNEQYF

len: 12
v_gene: TRBV10-3
CDR3aa: CAIRAGGYEQYF

len: 15
v_gene: TRBV24-1
CDR3aa: CATSDWTTLGETQYF

len: 13
v_gene: TRBV28
CDR3aa: CASSYQGTGEQYF

len: 14
v_gene: TRBV5-1
CDR3aa: CASSLDSTSNEQFF

len: 16
v_gene: TRBV28
CDR3aa: CASSPPGGHGREKLFF

len: 16
v_gene: TRBV25-1
CDR3aa: CASSDSGPMSTDTQYF

len: 14
v_gene: TRBV5-1
CDR3aa: CASSFLAGDNEQFF

len: 15
v_gene: TRBV16
CDR3aa: CASSQSQGGYNEQFF

len: 15
v_gene: TRBV7-9
CDR3aa: CASSSLEQIQETQYF

len: 13
v_gene: TRBV20-1
CDR3aa: CSARQGEAYEQYF

len: 13
v_gene: TRBV18
CDR3aa: CASSPGTGGSAFF

len: 14
v_gene: TRBV20-1
CDR3aa: CSATREIPPYEQYF

len: 12
v_gene: TRBV29-1
CDR3aa: CSVEDRTGKLFF

len: 16
v_gene: TRBV5-1
CDR3aa: CASLPLPGLLTGELFF

len: 16
v_gene: TRBV6-1
CDR3aa: CASSRGTSYSGNTIYF

len: 13
v_gene: TRBV6-6
CDR3aa: CASRQGYGNTIYF

len: 14
v_gene: TRBV27
CDR3aa: CASRLGRRNTEAFF

len: 15
v_gene: TRBV20-1
CDR3aa: CSASYGTTTYNEQFF

len: 15
v_gene: TRBV15
CDR3aa: CATSRGPQNTDTQYF

len: 13
v_gene: TRBV20-1
CDR3aa: CSATKGSTDTQYF

len: 12
v_gene: TRBV20-1
CDR3aa: CSASAGVAEQFF

len: 11
v_gene: TRBV29-1
CDR3aa: CSVEASGGQYF

len: 13
v_gene: TRBV29-1
CDR3aa: CSASGGYTGELFF

len: 13
v_gene: TRBV10-3
CDR3aa: CAISESGGTEAFF

len: 15
v_gene: TRBV15
CDR3aa: CATSRESQGGYEQYF

len: 15
v_gene: TRBV18
CDR3aa: CASSPPSGRATEAFF

len: 13
v_gene: TRBV7-2
CDR3aa: CASRVPGVTEAFF

len: 14
v_gene: TRBV20-1
CDR3aa: CSARTDLYNSPLHF

len: 14
v_gene: TRBV18
CDR3aa: CASSPRQRNYGYTF